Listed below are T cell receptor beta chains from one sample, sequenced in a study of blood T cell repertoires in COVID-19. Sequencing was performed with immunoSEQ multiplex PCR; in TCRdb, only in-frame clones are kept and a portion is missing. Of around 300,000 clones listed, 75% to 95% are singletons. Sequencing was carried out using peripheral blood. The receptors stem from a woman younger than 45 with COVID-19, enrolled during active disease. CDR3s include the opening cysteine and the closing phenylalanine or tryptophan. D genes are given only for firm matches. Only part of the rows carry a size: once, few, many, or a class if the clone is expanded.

CDR3nt: TGTGCCAGCAGTTCGGGGGACAGGGGAGGAACCGGGGAGCTGTTTTTT
CDR3aa: CASSSGDRGGTGELFF
abundance: NA
d_gene: TRBD1
v_gene: TRBV6-6
j_gene: TRBJ2-2

CDR3nt: TGTGCCAGCAGGCCGCTGACAGGGTCACATCAGCCCCAGCATTTT
CDR3aa: CASRPLTGSHQPQHF
abundance: NA
d_gene: TRBD1
v_gene: TRBV28
j_gene: TRBJ1-5

CDR3nt: TGTGCCAGCAGCCACCGGGACAGGGGACCCCAAGAGACCCAGTACTTC
CDR3aa: CASSHRDRGPQETQYF
abundance: NA
d_gene: TRBD1
v_gene: TRBV5-4
j_gene: TRBJ2-5

CDR3nt: TGTGCCAGCAGTTTACTAGCGGACTACAATGAGCAGTTCTTC
CDR3aa: CASSLLADYNEQFF
abundance: NA
d_gene: TRBD2
v_gene: TRBV28
j_gene: TRBJ2-1

CDR3nt: TGCAGCGTCGGATTTCTCAGACAGGGAGCTTTCTTT
CDR3aa: CSVGFLRQGAFF
abundance: NA
d_gene: TRBD1
v_gene: TRBV29-1
j_gene: TRBJ1-1

CDR3nt: TGTGCCAGCAGCTTTCGAGGGACTAATGAAAAACTGTTTTTT
CDR3aa: CASSFRGTNEKLFF
abundance: once
d_gene: NA
v_gene: TRBV5-4
j_gene: TRBJ1-4

CDR3nt: TGTGCCTGGAGCAGGGGGCTCACTGAAGCTTTCTTT
CDR3aa: CAWSRGLTEAFF
abundance: NA
d_gene: TRBD1
v_gene: TRBV30
j_gene: TRBJ1-1

CDR3nt: TGCGCCAGCAGCCAAGATGGGGGCCGCAATCAGCCCCAGCATTTT
CDR3aa: CASSQDGGRNQPQHF
abundance: NA
d_gene: NA
v_gene: TRBV4-3
j_gene: TRBJ1-5

CDR3nt: TGTGCCAGCAGCTACAAAGGACAGATCCACGAGCAGTACTTC
CDR3aa: CASSYKGQIHEQYF
abundance: NA
d_gene: NA
v_gene: TRBV27
j_gene: TRBJ2-7

CDR3nt: TGTGCCAGCAGTCCCGGACAGGGGGTCCCAGATACGCAGTATTTT
CDR3aa: CASSPGQGVPDTQYF
abundance: NA
d_gene: TRBD1
v_gene: TRBV28
j_gene: TRBJ2-3

CDR3nt: TGTGCCAGCAGCCAACTAGCCCGAGCGGAGACCCAGTACTTC
CDR3aa: CASSQLARAETQYF
abundance: NA
d_gene: NA
v_gene: TRBV3-1/TRBV3-2
j_gene: TRBJ2-5

CDR3nt: TGTGCCAGCAGCCCGCAGGGGAGCTCCTACGAGCAGTACTTC
CDR3aa: CASSPQGSSYEQYF
abundance: NA
d_gene: NA
v_gene: TRBV11-2
j_gene: TRBJ2-7

CDR3nt: TGTGCCAGCAGTGAGAAGGGGGCGGTCTATGGCTACACCTTC
CDR3aa: CASSEKGAVYGYTF
abundance: NA
d_gene: TRBD1
v_gene: TRBV6-1
j_gene: TRBJ1-2

CDR3nt: TGTGCCAGCAACCGGGACACCTACAATGAGCAGTTCTTC
CDR3aa: CASNRDTYNEQFF
abundance: NA
d_gene: NA
v_gene: TRBV5-8
j_gene: TRBJ2-1

CDR3nt: TGTGCCAGCACCCAGGGAGGATTTAACACTGAAGCTTTCTTT
CDR3aa: CASTQGGFNTEAFF
abundance: NA
d_gene: NA
v_gene: TRBV28
j_gene: TRBJ1-1

CDR3nt: TGTGCCAGCAGTTTGGGACAGGCGACATCTGAAGCTTTCTTT
CDR3aa: CASSLGQATSEAFF
abundance: NA
d_gene: TRBD1
v_gene: TRBV28
j_gene: TRBJ1-1

CDR3nt: TGTGCCACAGGAACAGGTACCCACAATCAGCCCCAGCATTTT
CDR3aa: CATGTGTHNQPQHF
abundance: NA
d_gene: NA
v_gene: TRBV24-1
j_gene: TRBJ1-5

CDR3nt: TGTGCCAGCTCACCATCCGACCGGGGACTATCCCAAGCCGGGGAGCTGTTTTTT
CDR3aa: CASSPSDRGLSQAGELFF
abundance: NA
d_gene: TRBD2
v_gene: TRBV18
j_gene: TRBJ2-2

CDR3nt: TGTGCCAGCAGCCCCGGGACAGGGAGGGGGCAAGAGACCCAGTACTTC
CDR3aa: CASSPGTGRGQETQYF
abundance: NA
d_gene: TRBD1
v_gene: TRBV5-4
j_gene: TRBJ2-5

CDR3nt: TGTGCCAGCAGCTTAGAGGCAGGGGGCGATTCACCCCTCCACTTT
CDR3aa: CASSLEAGGDSPLHF
abundance: once
d_gene: TRBD1
v_gene: TRBV7-6
j_gene: TRBJ1-6

CDR3nt: TGCGCCAGCAGCTTGGAACCTAGCGTGCCAGATACGCAGTATTTT
CDR3aa: CASSLEPSVPDTQYF
abundance: NA
d_gene: NA
v_gene: TRBV5-1
j_gene: TRBJ2-3

CDR3nt: TGCAGCGCTGACAGGGCGCAGAACACTGAAGCTTTCTTT
CDR3aa: CSADRAQNTEAFF
abundance: NA
d_gene: TRBD1
v_gene: TRBV29-1
j_gene: TRBJ1-1

CDR3nt: TGTGCCAGCAGTTTGATCAGGGCTGAAGCTTTCTTT
CDR3aa: CASSLIRAEAFF
abundance: NA
d_gene: NA
v_gene: TRBV28
j_gene: TRBJ1-1

CDR3nt: TGTGCCAGCAGCCTCCGACAGGGGTCCTACAATGAGCAGTTCTTC
CDR3aa: CASSLRQGSYNEQFF
abundance: NA
d_gene: TRBD1
v_gene: TRBV7-9
j_gene: TRBJ2-1

CDR3nt: TGTGCCACCCGAAGAGGGGGCAACACCGGGGAGCTGTTTTTT
CDR3aa: CATRRGGNTGELFF
abundance: NA
d_gene: TRBD1
v_gene: TRBV28
j_gene: TRBJ2-2

CDR3nt: TGTGCCAGCAGCGTAGGCCCCTGGTCTGCGGGCGGTGGGGGCTACACCTTC
CDR3aa: CASSVGPWSAGGGGYTF
abundance: NA
d_gene: NA
v_gene: TRBV9
j_gene: TRBJ1-2

CDR3nt: TGTGCCAGCTCACCACCCACGGGGGAGCATTACAATGAGCAGTTCTTC
CDR3aa: CASSPPTGEHYNEQFF
abundance: once
d_gene: NA
v_gene: TRBV18
j_gene: TRBJ2-1

CDR3nt: TGTGCCAGCAGCTCCACAGGGGGCGGGCCCCAGCATTTT
CDR3aa: CASSSTGGGPQHF
abundance: once
d_gene: TRBD1
v_gene: TRBV7-2
j_gene: TRBJ1-5

CDR3nt: TGCAGCGTTGGATTGCGGACCGGGGAGCTGTTTTTT
CDR3aa: CSVGLRTGELFF
abundance: NA
d_gene: NA
v_gene: TRBV29-1
j_gene: TRBJ2-2